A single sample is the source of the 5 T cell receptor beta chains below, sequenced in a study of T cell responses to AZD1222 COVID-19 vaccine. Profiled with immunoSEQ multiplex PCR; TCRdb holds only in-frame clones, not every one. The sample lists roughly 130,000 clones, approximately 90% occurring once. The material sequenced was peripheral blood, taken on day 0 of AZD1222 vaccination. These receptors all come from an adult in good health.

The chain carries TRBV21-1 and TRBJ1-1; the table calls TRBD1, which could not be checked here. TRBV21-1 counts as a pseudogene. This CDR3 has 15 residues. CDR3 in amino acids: CASSNGGAPNTEAFF. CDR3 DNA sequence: TGTGCCAGCAGCAATGGTGGGGCACCGAACACTGAAGCTTTCTTT.

The CDR3 protein is CATSESGGTSNQPQHF. The DNA of the CDR3 is TGTGCCACCAGTGAGTCAGGGGGTACCTCGAATCAGCCCCAGCATTTT. The J gene is TRBJ1-5, the V gene TRBV24-1, with 7 nucleotides matching TRBD1. The V gene's germline CDR1 is KGHDR and CDR2 SFDVKD. The length of the CDR3 is 16 residues. J was trimmed by 4 bases and V by 4 bases; bases with no gene match: 9.

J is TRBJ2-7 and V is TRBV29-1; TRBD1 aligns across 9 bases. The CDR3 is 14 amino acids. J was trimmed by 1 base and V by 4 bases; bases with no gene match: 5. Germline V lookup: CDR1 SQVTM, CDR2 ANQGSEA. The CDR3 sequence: CSVGQGVRSYEQYF. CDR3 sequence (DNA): TGCAGCGTTGGACAGGGGGTTCGGTCCTACGAGCAGTACTTC.

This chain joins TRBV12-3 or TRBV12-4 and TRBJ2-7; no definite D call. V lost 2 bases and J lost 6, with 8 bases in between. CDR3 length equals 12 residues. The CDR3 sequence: CASSLMGGEQYF. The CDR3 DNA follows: TGTGCCAGCAGTTTAATGGGCGGCGAGCAGTACTTC.

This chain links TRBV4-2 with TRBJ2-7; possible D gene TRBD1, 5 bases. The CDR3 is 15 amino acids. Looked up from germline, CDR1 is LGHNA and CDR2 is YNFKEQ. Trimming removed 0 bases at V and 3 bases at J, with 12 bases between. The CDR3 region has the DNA TGTGCCAGCAGCCAAGACAGGGCCAGAATCTACGAGCAGTACTTC. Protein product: CASSQDRARIYEQYF.